What follows describes a single T cell receptor (beta chain). The sample originates from a study of T-cell reconstitution after alpha-beta-depleted transplantation in children. V trimming: 3 bases; J trimming: 7 bases; junction bases outside the gene matches: 8. In germline, CDR1 is DFQATT, CDR2 SNEGSKA (reference sequence). This CDR3 comprises 15 residues. Unique molecular identifiers were incorporated into the prepared TCRbeta library. MiXCR was run by TCRdb on the PCR reads, yielding one entry per CDR3 protein. Among some 310,000 distinct CDR3 sequences listed, about a quarter were seen once. The chain uses TRBV20-1 and TRBJ1-6; TRBD1 aligns across 8 bases. The sequence was collected from a male patient between 5 and 17 years old who had a stem cell transplant for acute lymphoblastic leukemia, so the T cells may come from the graft donor. Sequencing was performed on PBMCs, mostly from graft donor cells, taken 180 days after TCRalphabeta/CD19-depleted stem cell transplant. This chain's CDR3 is CSARWQGAVNSPLHF. The CDR3 DNA reads TGCAGTGCTAGGTGGCAGGGGGCAGTGAATTCACCCCTCCACTTT.